This TCR beta chain came from a study of cytomegalovirus exposure and HLA in healthy donors. Primers for the PCR totalled 60 Vbeta and 13 Jbeta. The repertoire was sequenced with immunoSEQ multiplex PCR; TCRdb's copy has only in-frame clones and lacks some. This sample carries approximately 170,000 clones, roughly four fifths of them seen once, and the ten largest clones take about 1.6%. Donors had nominal health at sampling but likely had unrecorded immune exposures. This clone was picked up one time. The sequence was collected from a man aged 40-50 years in good health and CMV-seronegative. The sequencing input was PBMCs.

CDR3 in amino acids: CAISGNEQFF. CDR3 in DNA: TGCGCTATCTCTGGCAATGAGCAGTTCTTC. The V and J genes are TRBV29-1 and TRBJ2-1, with D unresolved. This CDR3 is 10 amino acids long. Germline V gene sequence: CDR1 SQVTM, CDR2 ANQGSEA.